This T cell receptor beta chain emerged from a study of T cells in Graves' hyperthyroidism and ophthalmopathy. Whole-study context: Peripheral blood was taken when the disease was first diagnosed, before any treatment began. General study points: The model made its ophthalmopathy prediction, and onset followed a median approximately 7 months later.

Comment on this clonotype: Its antigen is undetermined.

Authors of the study amplified TCR beta CDR3 regions from RNA transcripts. HTBI primers drove first-round RT-PCR of the TCR CDR3. TCRdb called the multiplex PCR reads again in MiXCR, with one record for every CDR3 protein. The sample shows about 840,000 distinct CDR3 sequences, more than 30% of them seen only once. The study excluded patients with uncontrolled infection, other autoimmune disease, pregnancy or lactation. This clonotype originated in a man between 18 and 29 years old with Graves' hyperthyroidism. The specimen sequenced was blood.

The CDR3 region has the DNA TGCAGCGTTGAGACCGGGGGTCGGAGTACTGAAGCTTTCTTT. It specifies CSVETGGRSTEAFF. This chain links TRBV29-1 with TRBJ1-1; D may be TRBD1 (5 bases). Looked up from germline, CDR1 is SQVTM and CDR2 is ANQGSEA. This CDR3 has 14 amino acids. Trimming took off 3 bases at V and 5 bases at J, with 16 bases between the two ends.